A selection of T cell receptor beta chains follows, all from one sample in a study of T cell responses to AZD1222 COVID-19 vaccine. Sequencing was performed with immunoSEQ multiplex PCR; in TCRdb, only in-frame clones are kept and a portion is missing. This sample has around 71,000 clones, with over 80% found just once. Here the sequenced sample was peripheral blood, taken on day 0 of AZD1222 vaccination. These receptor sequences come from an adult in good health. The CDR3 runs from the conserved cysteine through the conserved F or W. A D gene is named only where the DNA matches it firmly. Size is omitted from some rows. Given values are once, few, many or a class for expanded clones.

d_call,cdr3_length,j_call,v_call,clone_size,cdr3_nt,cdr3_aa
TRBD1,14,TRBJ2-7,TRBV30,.,TGTGCCTGGAGTCGGACAGGGGGCGGCTACGAGCAGTACTTC,CAWSRTGGGYEQYF
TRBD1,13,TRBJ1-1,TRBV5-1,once,TGCGCCAGCAGCACCGGACAGGGGACTGAAGCTTTCTTT,CASSTGQGTEAFF
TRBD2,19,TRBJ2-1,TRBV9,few,TGTGCCAGCAGCGCCCTGGGACTAGCGGGGGGCCACTCCTACAATGAGCAGTTCTTC,CASSALGLAGGHSYNEQFF
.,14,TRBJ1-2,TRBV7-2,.,TGTGCCAGCAGCTTAGTGCCGGACCCGAATGGCTACACCTTC,CASSLVPDPNGYTF
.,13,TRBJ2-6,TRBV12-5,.,TGTGCTAGTGGTTTGGACGGACCCAACGTCCTGACTTTC,CASGLDGPNVLTF
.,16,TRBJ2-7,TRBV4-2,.,TGTGCCAGCAGCCAAGATGAGGCGTCAGTTGCCTACGAGCAGTACTTC,CASSQDEASVAYEQYF
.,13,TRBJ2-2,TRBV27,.,TGTGCCAGCAGGGTACAGAACACCGGGGAGCTGTTTTTT,CASRVQNTGELFF
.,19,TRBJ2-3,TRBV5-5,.,TGTGCCAGCAGCTTGGCAGTCTTGGCGGGAAGACTAAGCACAGATACGCAGTATTTT,CASSLAVLAGRLSTDTQYF
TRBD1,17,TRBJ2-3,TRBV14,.,TGTGCCAGCAGCGACCGGGACAGGGCTTTCGGGACAGATACGCAGTATTTT,CASSDRDRAFGTDTQYF
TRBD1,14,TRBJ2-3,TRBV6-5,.,TGTGCCACCAAACAGGGGCGAAGCACAGATACGCAGTATTTT,CATKQGRSTDTQYF
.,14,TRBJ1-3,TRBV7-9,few,TGTGCCAGCAGCCCTCCTGCAGGTGGAAACACCATATATTTT,CASSPPAGGNTIYF
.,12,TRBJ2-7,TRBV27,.,TGTGCCAGCCGGCCAGGGCAGTACGAGCAGTACTTC,CASRPGQYEQYF
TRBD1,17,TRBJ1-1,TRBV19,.,TGTGCCAGTAGCTGGTTTTCCGGGACAGCGATGAACACTGAAGCTTTCTTT,CASSWFSGTAMNTEAFF
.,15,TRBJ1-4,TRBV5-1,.,TGCGCCAGCAGCTCTCGGGTCAACGAGGGTGAAAAACTGTTTTTT,CASSSRVNEGEKLFF
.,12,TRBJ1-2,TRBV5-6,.,TGTGCCAGCAGCTTGGACAGGGATGGCTACACCTTC,CASSLDRDGYTF
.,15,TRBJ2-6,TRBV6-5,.,TGTGCCAGCACTACTTCCCGCTCTGGGGCCAACGTCCTGACTTTC,CASTTSRSGANVLTF